This T cell receptor beta chain stems from a study of tumor-infiltrating lymphocytes in primary liver carcinoma. With regard to this clonotype: One end of the junction varies from germline; a read error may be responsible.

Co-extraction of RNA and DNA was performed on 20-30 mg of unsorted bulk tissue. Total RNA (around 500 ng) served as template for TCR beta cDNA synthesis primed by a constant-region primer. Employing slightly modified ARM-PCR, three nested multiplex PCR rounds were run, and these gave rise to the TCR beta libraries. The first two PCR rounds, around 10 cycles each, used TRBV1-TRBV30 forward primers and a C-beta reverse primer. TCRdb called the multiplex PCR reads again in MiXCR, with one record for every CDR3 protein. The profile shows around 60,000 distinct CDR3 sequences, about 65% of them singletons. The CDR3 covers 14 residues. CDR1 and CDR2 (germline): SQVTM, ANQGSEA.

The V and J genes are TRBV29-1 and TRBJ2-4; perhaps TRBD1 as D (6 bases). The sample consisted of liver tumor tissue from sampling region 4. Documented subset: tumor region T4, right-lateral pole. The sequence came from a man aged 35 to 55 with primary liver carcinoma and hepatitis B virus infection. The CDR3 here is CSVEGLGVGDIQHF. CDR3 bases: TGCAGCGTTGAGGGGCTGGGCGTCGGGGACATTCAGCACTTC.